Shown below are 28 T cell receptor beta chains from a single sample sequenced in a study of beta chain features in type 1 diabetes. Isolated RNA was reverse transcribed in full, so expressed TCRB transcripts were sequenced. The method was immunoSEQ multiplex PCR; TCRdb's version includes in-frame clones alone and lacks a portion of them. The profile shows some 900,000 clones, roughly 16% of them singletons. Material: naive CD4+ T cells from blood. The receptor set was obtained from a woman younger than 30 in good health.

Details on this clone: Other DNA sequences in the same sample also yield this CDR3. J is TRBJ2-1 and V is TRBV11-2, with D hard to call. Looked up from germline, CDR1 is SGHAT and CDR2 is FQNNGV. Trimming pared 2 bases from V and 0 bases from J, leaving 8 bases between. The CDR3 covers 15 residues. The CDR3: CASSLLGSSYNEQFF. The CDR3 nucleotides read TGTGCCAGCAGCTTACTCGGTAGCTCCTACAATGAGCAGTTCTTC.

A few counts support this clone. The V and J genes are TRBV18 and TRBJ2-6; D is undetermined. The CDR3 is 15 residues long. The ends were cut back, 2 bases at V and 1 base at J, with 6 bases in the middle. Per the germline V gene, CDR1 is KGHSH and CDR2 is LQKENI. The CDR3 spells CASSPTRSGANVLTF. CDR3 DNA: TGTGCCAGCTCACCAACCCGTTCTGGGGCCAACGTCCTGACTTTC.

A few counts support this clone. V and J are TRBV6-1 and TRBJ1-5; TRBD1 is a possible D gene (6 bases). The V and J ends lost 10 bases and 5 bases respectively, with 15 bases between them. Germline lookup yields CDR1 MNHNS and CDR2 SASEGT. This CDR3 contains 13 residues. The CDR3 here is CAITGTRDQPQHF. DNA of the CDR3: TGTGCCATTACAGGGACAAGGGATCAGCCCCAGCATTTT.

This sequence joins TRBV5-4 and TRBJ2-7; maybe TRBD2 (6 bases). The CDR3 is 15 amino acids. V lost 4 bases to trimming and J lost 0 bases, with 14 bases between them. Looked up from germline, CDR1 is SGHNT and CDR2 is YYREEE (reference sequence). In nucleotides, the CDR3 is TGTGCCAGCAGCGGGGGGACTTACTCCTCCTACGAGCAGTACTTC. It encodes CASSGGTYSSYEQYF.

The J gene is TRBJ2-5, the V gene TRBV7-9; TRBD1 agrees at 11 bases. The V gene end was trimmed by 7 bases and the J gene end by 5 bases; junction bases not matched to a gene: 6. There are 14 residues in the CDR3. Per the germline V gene, CDR1 is SEHNR and CDR2 is FQNEAQ (reference sequence). The CDR3 DNA follows: TGTGCCAGCACCGGGACAGGGGGTCTCGAGACCCAGTACTTC. It translates to CASTGTGGLETQYF.

This chain uses TRBV10-3 with TRBJ1-5; no clear D gene. The CDR3 length is 13 residues. Trimming stripped 11 bases from V and 2 bases from J, with 13 bases between. Germline assignment: CDR1 ENHRY and CDR2 SYGVKD. DNA of the CDR3: TGTGCCGTGAGCGACGGGGGCAATCAGCCCCAGCATTTT. This sequence encodes CAVSDGGNQPQHF.

On this clone itself: Compared with germline, one end of the junction differs, possibly owing to a read error. This sequence joins TRBV25-1 and TRBJ1-2; a possible D gene is TRBD1 (6 bases). Germline CDR1 is MGHDK and CDR2 is SYGVNS. The CDR3 runs 14 residues. This chain's CDR3 is CTSSGQTGSYGYTF. The CDR3 nucleotides are TGTACCAGCAGTGGCCAGACAGGATCCTATGGCTACACCTTC.

The chain has TRBV10-2 and TRBJ1-4, with TRBD1 identical over 10 bases. After removal of 6 bases from V and 7 bases from J, the junction contained 5 bases not matched to a gene. This CDR3 is 14 amino acids long. The V gene's germline CDR1 is WSHSY and CDR2 SAAADI. The DNA for the CDR3 is TGCGCCAGCAGCCCCCGGGACAGGGGTGAAAAACTGTTTTTT. Amino acid sequence: CASSPRDRGEKLFF.

The table lists this clone with a few counts. This chain links TRBV7-2 with TRBJ2-7, with 9 bases identical to TRBD2. This CDR3 region has 14 residues. Trimming took 3 bases from V and 3 from J; bases not matched to a gene: 3. Germline CDR1 and CDR2: SGHTA and FQGNSA. Here the CDR3 DNA reads TGTGCCAGCAGCTTTGGGACTAGCTTCTACGAGCAGTACTTC. Translated, it gives CASSFGTSFYEQYF.

This clone was seen more than once but under ten times. This chain joins TRBV30 and TRBJ1-1; D gene unclear. The CDR3 is 11 amino acids. V lost 3 bases to trimming and J lost 11 bases, with 13 bases between them. Germline V gene data show CDR1 as GTSNPN and CDR2 as SVGIG (reference sequence). The CDR3 DNA reads as TGTGCCTGGAGGCCCCCCCGTCGGGCTTTCTTT. Translating gives CAWRPPRRAFF.

The CDR3 nucleotides are TGTGCCAGTAGTATCGGATGGGTAGATAGCAATCAGCCCCAGCATTTT. This sequence encodes CASSIGWVDSNQPQHF. V gene TRBV19 combines with J gene TRBJ1-5; D gene ambiguous. V was cut by 3 bases and J by 0 bases, with 12 bases left in between. Germline-derived CDR1 and CDR2 are LNHDA and SQIVND (reference sequence). The CDR3 consists of 16 residues.

The chain couples TRBV19 to TRBJ1-2, with no clear D. The CDR3 is 14 residues long. V shed 6 bases and J shed 1 base, with 12 bases lying between them. CDR1 is LNHDA, CDR2 SQIVND, per germline (reference sequence). CDR3 residues: CASRRRSDNYGYTF. The CDR3 nucleotides are TGTGCCAGTAGGCGGAGATCCGATAACTATGGCTACACCTTC.

In its sample, this clone was seen a few times. This sequence joins TRBV12-5 and TRBJ2-3; D is uncertain. The CDR3 sequence is 13 residues long. With 6 bases removed from V and 4 bases from J, the gap between germline ends came to 11 bases. CDR1 is LGHNT and CDR2 is FRNRAP in the germline V gene. This CDR3 is CASGESGADTQYF. DNA of the CDR3: TGTGCTAGTGGGGAGAGTGGTGCAGATACGCAGTATTTT.

V usage is TRBV9 and J usage is TRBJ2-1, with 8 bases matching TRBD2. V gave up 0 bases and J gave up 7 bases; unmatched junction bases: 21. Germline V lookup: CDR1 SGDLS, CDR2 YYNGEE. The CDR3 covers 20 residues. As DNA, the CDR3 is TGTGCCAGCAGCGTAGCCCTCGTGGGGAGTAGCGGGACACGCGGGAATGAGCAGTTCTTC. As protein: CASSVALVGSSGTRGNEQFF.

The chain links TRBV7-9 to TRBJ2-3; no clear D. V shed 3 bases and J shed 1 base, with 5 bases lying between them. The CDR3 sequence is 13 residues long. CDR1 and CDR2 from the germline V gene are SEHNR and FQNEAQ (reference sequence). DNA of the CDR3: TGTGCCAGCAGCTTCCGGGGCACAGATACGCAGTATTTT. Translation: CASSFRGTDTQYF.

This clone was counted a few times. V and J are TRBV6-1 and TRBJ1-5; D uncertain. Germline V gene sequence: CDR1 MNHNS, CDR2 SASEGT. The CDR3 runs to 12 residues. V gave up 5 bases and J gave up 9 bases, with 11 bases separating them. CDR3 residues: CASSSGSSPQHF. The CDR3 DNA reads TGTGCCAGCAGTTCCGGGTCGTCGCCCCAGCATTTT.

The V gene is TRBV29-1, the J gene TRBJ2-2, with TRBD1 identical over 8 bases. The CDR3 consists of 15 residues. From germline, CDR1 is SQVTM and CDR2 ANQGSEA. Trimming removed 2 bases from V and 4 bases from J; junction bases left unmatched: 6. The CDR3 nucleotides are TGCAGCGTTGAATTGCCAGGGGGCACCACCGGGGAGCTGTTTTTT. Translated, it gives CSVELPGGTTGELFF.

In its sample, this clone was seen a few times. The gene calls are TRBV18 and TRBJ1-1, with 10 bases aligning to TRBD1. V lost 6 bases to trimming and J lost 4 bases; unmatched junction nucleotides: 5. Germline CDR1 is KGHSH and CDR2 is LQKENI. This CDR3 has 14 amino acids. The CDR3 DNA sequence: TGTGCCAGCTCCCGACAGGGGGCTGGCACTGAAGCTTTCTTT. Amino acid sequence: CASSRQGAGTEAFF.

This clone turned up a few times. V is TRBV7-3 and J is TRBJ2-3; 9 nucleotides match TRBD2. This CDR3 contains 15 residues. From germline, CDR1 is SGHTA and CDR2 FQGTGA. V was pared by 3 bases and J by 0 bases, with 1 base of the junction left unmatched. CDR3 region: CASSFSGSSTDTQYF. For the CDR3, the DNA is TGTGCCAGCAGCTTTAGCGGGAGTAGCACAGATACGCAGTATTTT.

This clone was observed a handful of times. The chain has TRBV27 and TRBJ2-3; TRBD1 agrees at 9 bases. Trimming cost V 6 bases and J 4 bases; bases outside gene matches: 8. Looked up from germline, CDR1 is MNHEY and CDR2 is SMNVEV (reference sequence). The CDR3 extends over 15 amino acids. CDR3 sequence reads: CASRTHRGRADTQYF. The CDR3 bases are TGTGCCAGCAGAACACACAGGGGGCGGGCAGATACGCAGTATTTT.

This clone was found a few times. The chain has TRBV21-1 and TRBJ2-7; the table's D call of TRBD2 was not tested on the DNA. TRBV21-1 is a listed pseudogene. The CDR3 is made up of 15 amino acids. CDR3 protein: CASSKGAGSSYEQYF. For the CDR3, the DNA is TGTGCCAGCAGCAAAGGAGCGGGGAGCTCCTACGAGCAGTACTTC.

This chain uses TRBV28 with TRBJ2-4, with D unclear. This CDR3 is built from 13 residues. CDR1 and CDR2 from the germline V gene are MDHEN and SYDVKM. Trimming pared 7 bases from V and 1 base from J, leaving 8 bases between. The CDR3 sequence is CASTAPAKNIQYF. CDR3 coding DNA: TGTGCCAGCACTGCGCCGGCCAAAAACATTCAGTACTTC.

V is TRBV18 and J is TRBJ1-4; 7 bases map to TRBD1. With V trimmed by 5 bases and J by 8 bases, 14 bases remained unmatched. This CDR3 is built from 16 residues. Germline V gives CDR1 KGHSH, CDR2 LQKENI. The CDR3 reads CASSSRTGQDHEKLFF. CDR3 in DNA: TGTGCCAGCTCATCAAGGACAGGTCAAGATCACGAAAAACTGTTTTTT.

This sequence joins TRBV29-1 and TRBJ2-1; TRBD2 might be the D (6 bases). This CDR3 is built from 16 residues. The germline V gene encodes CDR1 SQVTM and CDR2 ANQGSEA. Trimming cost V 0 bases and J 3 bases, with 15 bases left between them. In DNA, the CDR3 is TGCAGCGTTGAAGACCGGACTACCCACAGCTACAATGAGCAGTTCTTC. This sequence encodes CSVEDRTTHSYNEQFF.

The sample holds a few counts of this clone. The chain combines TRBV6-6 with TRBJ2-7, with 12 bases fitting TRBD1. Looked up from germline, CDR1 is MNHNY and CDR2 is SVGAGI (reference sequence). The length of the CDR3 is 15 residues. The J segment lost 6 bases and the V segment lost 6 bases, leaving 9 bases of the junction unmatched. This CDR3 reads CASSRDRGRRVEQYF. CDR3 in DNA: TGTGCCAGCAGCAGGGACAGGGGGCGACGGGTCGAGCAGTACTTC.

The rearrangement links TRBV10-3 to TRBJ2-7; 8 bases line up with TRBD1. Germline CDR1 and CDR2: ENHRY and SYGVKD. The CDR3 has 13 amino acids. After removal of 10 bases from V and 2 bases from J, the junction contained 7 bases not matched to a gene. CDR3 coding DNA: TGTGCCACTCAAGTGGACAGGGCCTACGAGCAGTACTTC. Protein product: CATQVDRAYEQYF.

The CDR3 protein is CASSHVADTQYF. CDR3 DNA: TGTGCCAGTAGTCACGTGGCAGATACGCAGTATTTT. J is TRBJ2-3 and V is TRBV19; D ambiguous. Germline loops: CDR1 LNHDA, CDR2 SQIVND (reference sequence). The CDR3 extends over 12 amino acids. V lost 5 bases to trimming and J lost 4 bases, with 7 bases between them.

The chain employs TRBV2 and TRBJ2-1, with TRBD1 matching over 10 bases. This CDR3 comprises 17 residues. V gave up 6 bases and J gave up 7 bases; unmatched junction bases: 15. Germline V gene lookup returns CDR1 SNHLY and CDR2 FYNNEI. CDR3 residues: CASSPEGVRTGGNEQFF. CDR3 DNA sequence: TGTGCCAGCAGCCCCGAAGGTGTGCGGACAGGGGGAAATGAGCAGTTCTTC. The whole variable domain, remainder taken from reference TRBV2 and TRBJ2-1, is EPEVTQTPSHQVTQMGQEVILRCVPISNHLYFYWYRQILGQKVEFLVSFYNNEISEKSEIFDDQFSVERPDGSNFTLKIRSTKLEDSAMYFCASSPEGVRTGGNEQFFGPGTRLTVL.